The 3 T cell receptor beta chains reported below all come from one sample, sequenced in a study of Graves' ophthalmopathy and Graves' hyperthyroidism. The TCR beta CDR3 regions underwent amplification from RNA transcripts. RT-PCR with HTBI primers came first, then second-round multiplex PCR. MiXCR was run by TCRdb on the multiplex PCR reads, yielding one entry per CDR3 protein. The table has some 160,000 distinct CDR3 sequences, 35% to 50% seen once. The specimen sequenced was peripheral blood. The receptors come from a man aged 25-45 years with Graves' ophthalmopathy.

This clonotype was detected ten times or more. The chain recombines TRBV7-2 with TRBJ2-7, with D uncertain. The CDR3 is made up of 13 amino acids. Per the germline V gene, CDR1 is SGHTA and CDR2 is FQGNSA. V gave up 2 bases and J gave up 2 bases, with 7 bases separating them. The CDR3 bases are TGTGCCAGCAGCTTAACACCAACCTACGAGCAGTACTTC. Its protein is CASSLTPTYEQYF.

The rearrangement joins TRBV30 to TRBJ2-5; D not resolved. Germline loops: CDR1 GTSNPN, CDR2 SVGIG (reference sequence). V lost 3 bases to trimming and J lost 1 base, with 9 bases between them. This CDR3 is 13 amino acids long. The CDR3 nucleotides read TGTGCCTGGAGACGTGACTTCCAAGAGACCCAGTACTTC. Amino acid sequence: CAWRRDFQETQYF.

This clonotype was seen only once. This chain uses TRBV28 with TRBJ2-5; 13 nucleotides agree with TRBD2. The CDR3 has 14 amino acids. CDR1 and CDR2 (germline): MDHEN, SYDVKM. V lost 8 bases and J lost 7; bases outside the gene matches: 7. CDR3 sequence: CASSETSGRRTQYF. As DNA, the CDR3 is TGTGCCAGCTCCGAGACTAGCGGGAGGAGGACCCAGTACTTC.